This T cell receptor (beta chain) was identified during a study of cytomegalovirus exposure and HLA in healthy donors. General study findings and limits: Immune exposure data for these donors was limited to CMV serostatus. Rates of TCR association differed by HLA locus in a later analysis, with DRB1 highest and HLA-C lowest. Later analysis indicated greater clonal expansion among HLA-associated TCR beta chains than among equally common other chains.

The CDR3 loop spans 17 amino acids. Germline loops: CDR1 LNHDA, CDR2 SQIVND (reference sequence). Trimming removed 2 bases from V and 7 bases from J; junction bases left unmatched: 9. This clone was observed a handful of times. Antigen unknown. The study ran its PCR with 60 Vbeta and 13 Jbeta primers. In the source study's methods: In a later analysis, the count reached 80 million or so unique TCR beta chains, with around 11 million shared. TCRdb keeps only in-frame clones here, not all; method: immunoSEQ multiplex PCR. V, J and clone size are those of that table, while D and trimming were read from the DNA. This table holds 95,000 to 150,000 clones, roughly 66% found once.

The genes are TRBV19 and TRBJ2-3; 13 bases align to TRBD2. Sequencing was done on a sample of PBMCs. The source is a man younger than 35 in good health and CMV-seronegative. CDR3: CASSIQTSGGAPNTQYF. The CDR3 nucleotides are TGTGCCAGTAGTATACAAACTAGCGGGGGGGCCCCGAATACGCAGTATTTT.